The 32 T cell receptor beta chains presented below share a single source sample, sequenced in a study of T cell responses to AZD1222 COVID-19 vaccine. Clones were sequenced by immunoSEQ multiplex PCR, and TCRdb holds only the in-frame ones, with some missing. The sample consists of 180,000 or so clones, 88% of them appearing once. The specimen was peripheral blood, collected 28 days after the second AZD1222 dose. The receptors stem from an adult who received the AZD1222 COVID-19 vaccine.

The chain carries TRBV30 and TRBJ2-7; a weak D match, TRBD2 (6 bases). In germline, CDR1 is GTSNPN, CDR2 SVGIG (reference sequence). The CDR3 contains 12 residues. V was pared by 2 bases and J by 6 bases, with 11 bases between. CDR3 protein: CAWSPGRGEQYF. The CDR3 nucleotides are TGTGCCTGGAGTCCCGGGAGAGGCGAGCAGTACTTC.

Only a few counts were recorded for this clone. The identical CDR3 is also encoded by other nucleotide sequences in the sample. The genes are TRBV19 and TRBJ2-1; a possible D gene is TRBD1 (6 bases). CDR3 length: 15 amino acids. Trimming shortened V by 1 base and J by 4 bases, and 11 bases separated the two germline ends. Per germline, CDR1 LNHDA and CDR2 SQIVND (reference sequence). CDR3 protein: CASSIAQGPYNEQFF. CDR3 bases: TGTGCCAGTAGTATAGCACAGGGACCTTACAATGAGCAGTTCTTC. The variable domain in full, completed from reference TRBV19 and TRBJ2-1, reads DGGITQSPKYLFRKEGQNVTLSCEQNLNHDAMYWYRQDPGQGLRLIYYSQIVNDFQKGDIAEGYSVSREKKESFPLTVTSAQKNPTAFYLCASSIAQGPYNEQFFGPGTRLTVL.

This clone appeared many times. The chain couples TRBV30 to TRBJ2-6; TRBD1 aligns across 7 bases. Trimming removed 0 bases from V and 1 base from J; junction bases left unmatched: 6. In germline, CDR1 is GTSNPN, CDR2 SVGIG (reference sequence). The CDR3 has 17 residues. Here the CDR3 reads CAWSVRDSLSGANVLTF. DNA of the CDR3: TGTGCCTGGAGTGTCCGGGACAGCTTATCTGGGGCCAACGTCCTGACTTTC. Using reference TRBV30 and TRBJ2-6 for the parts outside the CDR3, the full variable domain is SQTIHQWPATLVQPVGSPLSLECTVEGTSNPNLYWYRQAAGRGLQLLFYSVGIGQISSEVPQNLSASRPQDRQFILSSKKLLLSDSGFYLCAWSVRDSLSGANVLTFGAGSRLTVL.

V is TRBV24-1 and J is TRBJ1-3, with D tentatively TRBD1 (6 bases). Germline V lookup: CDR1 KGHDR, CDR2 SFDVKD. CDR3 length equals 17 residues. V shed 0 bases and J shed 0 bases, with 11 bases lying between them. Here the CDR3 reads CATSDLGRGTSGNTIYF. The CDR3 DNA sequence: TGTGCCACCAGTGATTTGGGCAGGGGAACCTCTGGAAACACCATATATTTT.

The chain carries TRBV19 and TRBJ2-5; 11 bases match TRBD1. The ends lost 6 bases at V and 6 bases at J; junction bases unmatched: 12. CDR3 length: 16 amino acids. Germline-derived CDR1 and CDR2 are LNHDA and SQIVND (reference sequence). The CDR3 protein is CASSVIVGQGAKTQYF. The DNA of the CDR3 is TGTGCCAGTAGCGTCATCGTCGGACAGGGGGCGAAGACCCAGTACTTC.

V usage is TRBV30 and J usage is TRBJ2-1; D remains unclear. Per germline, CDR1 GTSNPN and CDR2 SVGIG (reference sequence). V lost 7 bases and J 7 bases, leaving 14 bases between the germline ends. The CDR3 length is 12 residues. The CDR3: CALVKGINEQFF. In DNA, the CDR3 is TGTGCCTTGGTGAAGGGCATAAATGAGCAGTTCTTC.

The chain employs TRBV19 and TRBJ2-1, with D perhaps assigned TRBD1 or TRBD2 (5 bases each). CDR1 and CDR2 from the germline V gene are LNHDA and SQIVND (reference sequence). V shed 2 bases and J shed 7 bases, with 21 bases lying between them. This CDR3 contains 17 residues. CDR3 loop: CASSISAWGYSGNEQFF. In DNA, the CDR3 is TGTGCCAGTAGTATAAGCGCGTGGGGGTACTCCGGGAATGAGCAGTTCTTC.

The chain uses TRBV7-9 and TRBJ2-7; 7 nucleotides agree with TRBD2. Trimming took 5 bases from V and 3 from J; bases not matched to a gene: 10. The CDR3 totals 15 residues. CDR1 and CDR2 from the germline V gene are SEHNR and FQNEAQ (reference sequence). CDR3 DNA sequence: TGTGCCAGCAGCCGCATTGCTAGCGGAAACTACGAGCAGTACTTC. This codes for CASSRIASGNYEQYF.

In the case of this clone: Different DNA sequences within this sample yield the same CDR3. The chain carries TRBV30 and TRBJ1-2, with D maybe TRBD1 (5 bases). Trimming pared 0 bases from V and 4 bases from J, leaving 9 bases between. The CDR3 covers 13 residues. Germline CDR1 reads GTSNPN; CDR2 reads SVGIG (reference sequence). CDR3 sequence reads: CAWSVTGPYGYTF. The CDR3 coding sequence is TGTGCCTGGAGTGTCACAGGTCCCTATGGCTACACCTTC.

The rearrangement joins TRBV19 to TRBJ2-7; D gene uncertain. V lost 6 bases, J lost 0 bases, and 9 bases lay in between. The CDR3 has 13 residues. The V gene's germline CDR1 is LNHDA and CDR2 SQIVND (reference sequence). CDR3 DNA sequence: TGTGCCAGTAGGGAGCATTCCTCCTACGAGCAGTACTTC. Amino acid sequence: CASREHSSYEQYF.

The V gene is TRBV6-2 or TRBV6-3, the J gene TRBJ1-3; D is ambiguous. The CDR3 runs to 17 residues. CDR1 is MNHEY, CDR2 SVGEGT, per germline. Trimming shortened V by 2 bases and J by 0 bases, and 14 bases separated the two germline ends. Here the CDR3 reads CASSYRSVPYSGNTIYF. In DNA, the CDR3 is TGTGCCAGCAGTTACCGGTCGGTCCCGTACTCTGGAAACACCATATATTTT.

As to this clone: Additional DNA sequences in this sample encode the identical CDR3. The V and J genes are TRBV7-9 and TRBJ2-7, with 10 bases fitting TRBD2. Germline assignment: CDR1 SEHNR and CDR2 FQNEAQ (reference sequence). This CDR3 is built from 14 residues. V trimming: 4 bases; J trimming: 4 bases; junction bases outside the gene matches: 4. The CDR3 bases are TGTGCCAGCAGCTCCCTAGCGGGAGCTTACGAGCAGTACTTC. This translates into CASSSLAGAYEQYF.

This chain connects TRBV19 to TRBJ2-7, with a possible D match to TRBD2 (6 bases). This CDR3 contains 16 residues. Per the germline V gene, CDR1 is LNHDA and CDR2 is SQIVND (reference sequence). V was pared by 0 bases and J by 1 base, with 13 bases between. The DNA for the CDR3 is TGTGCCAGTAGTATAGAGGGAGGACTAACATCCTACGAGCAGTACTTC. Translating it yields CASSIEGGLTSYEQYF.

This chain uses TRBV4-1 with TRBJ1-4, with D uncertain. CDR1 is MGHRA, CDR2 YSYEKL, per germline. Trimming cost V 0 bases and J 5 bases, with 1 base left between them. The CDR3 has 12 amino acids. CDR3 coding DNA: TGCGCCAGCAGCCAAGACAATGAAAAACTGTTTTTT. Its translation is CASSQDNEKLFF.

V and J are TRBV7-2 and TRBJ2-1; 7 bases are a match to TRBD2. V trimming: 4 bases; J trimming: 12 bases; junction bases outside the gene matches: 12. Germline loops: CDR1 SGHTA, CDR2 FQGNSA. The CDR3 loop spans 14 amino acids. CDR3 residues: CASSSFVGGYGQFF. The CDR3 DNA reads TGTGCCAGCAGCTCCTTCGTGGGAGGGTATGGGCAGTTCTTC.

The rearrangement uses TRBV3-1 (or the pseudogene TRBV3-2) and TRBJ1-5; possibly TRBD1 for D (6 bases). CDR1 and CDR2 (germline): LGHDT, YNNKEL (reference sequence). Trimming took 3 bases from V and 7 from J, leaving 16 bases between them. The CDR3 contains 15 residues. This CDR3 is CASSQYASGGQPQHF. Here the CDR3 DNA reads TGTGCCAGCAGCCAGTATGCGTCGGGGGGCCAGCCCCAGCATTTT.

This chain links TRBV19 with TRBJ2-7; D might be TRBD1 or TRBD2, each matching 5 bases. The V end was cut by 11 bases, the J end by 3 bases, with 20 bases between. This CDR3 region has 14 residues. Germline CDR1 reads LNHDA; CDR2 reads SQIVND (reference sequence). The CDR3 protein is CARASGTVNYEQYF. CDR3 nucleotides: TGTGCCCGGGCGTCCGGGACGGTTAACTACGAGCAGTACTTC.

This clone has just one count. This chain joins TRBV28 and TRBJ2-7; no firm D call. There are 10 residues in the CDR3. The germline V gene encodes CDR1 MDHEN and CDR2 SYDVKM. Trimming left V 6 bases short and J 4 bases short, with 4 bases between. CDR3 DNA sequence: TGTGCCAGCAGGAGGTACGAGCAGTACTTC. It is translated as CASRRYEQYF.

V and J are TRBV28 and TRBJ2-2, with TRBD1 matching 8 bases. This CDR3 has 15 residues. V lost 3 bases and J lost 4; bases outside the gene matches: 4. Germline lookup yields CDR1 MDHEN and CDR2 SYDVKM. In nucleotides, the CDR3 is TGTGCCAGCAGTTTGACAGGGGCGGGCACCGGGGAGCTGTTTTTT. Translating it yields CASSLTGAGTGELFF.

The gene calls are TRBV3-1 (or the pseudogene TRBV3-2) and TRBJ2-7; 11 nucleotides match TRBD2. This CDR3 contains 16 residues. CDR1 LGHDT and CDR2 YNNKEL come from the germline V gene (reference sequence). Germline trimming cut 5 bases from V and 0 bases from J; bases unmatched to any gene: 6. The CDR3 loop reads CASSCRLAGNSYEQYF. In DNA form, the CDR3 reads TGTGCCAGCAGCTGTAGACTAGCGGGGAACTCCTACGAGCAGTACTTC.

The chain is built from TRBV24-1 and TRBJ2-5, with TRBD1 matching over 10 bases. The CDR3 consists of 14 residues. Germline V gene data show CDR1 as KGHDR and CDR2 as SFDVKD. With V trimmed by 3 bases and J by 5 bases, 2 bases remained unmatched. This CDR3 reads CATSDPDRGETQYF. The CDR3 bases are TGTGCCACCAGTGATCCGGACAGGGGGGAGACCCAGTACTTC.

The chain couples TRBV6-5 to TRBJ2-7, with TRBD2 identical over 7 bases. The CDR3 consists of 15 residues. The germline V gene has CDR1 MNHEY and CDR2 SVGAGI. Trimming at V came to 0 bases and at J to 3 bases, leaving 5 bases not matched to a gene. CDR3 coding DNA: TGTGCCAGCAGTTACTCGGGAGCTAGCGGCTACGAGCAGTACTTC. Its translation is CASSYSGASGYEQYF.

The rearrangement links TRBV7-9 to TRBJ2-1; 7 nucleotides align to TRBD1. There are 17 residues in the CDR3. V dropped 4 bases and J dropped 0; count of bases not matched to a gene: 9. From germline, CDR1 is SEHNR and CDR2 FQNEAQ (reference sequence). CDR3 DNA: TGTGCCAGCAGCTCGACAGGGCGAAGCAGCTCCTACAATGAGCAGTTCTTC. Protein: CASSSTGRSSSYNEQFF. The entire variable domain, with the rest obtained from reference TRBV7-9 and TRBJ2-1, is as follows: DTGVSQNPRHKITKRGQNVTFRCDPISEHNRLYWYRQTLGQGPEFLTYFQNEAQLEKSRLLSDRFSAERPKGSFSTLEIQRTEQGDSAMYLCASSSTGRSSSYNEQFFGPGTRLTVL.

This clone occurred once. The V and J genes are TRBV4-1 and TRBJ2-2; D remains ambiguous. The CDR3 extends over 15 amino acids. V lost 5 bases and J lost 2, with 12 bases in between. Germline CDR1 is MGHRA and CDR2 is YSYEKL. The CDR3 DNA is TGCGCCAGCAGCGTGGCCCGCCCTAACACCGGGGAGCTGTTTTTT. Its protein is CASSVARPNTGELFF.

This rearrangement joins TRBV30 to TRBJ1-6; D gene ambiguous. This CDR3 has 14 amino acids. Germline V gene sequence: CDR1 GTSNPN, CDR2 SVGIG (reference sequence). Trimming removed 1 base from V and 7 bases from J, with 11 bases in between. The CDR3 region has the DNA TGTGCCTGGAGTGCAGCAGGACGGAATTCACCCCTCCACTTT. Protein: CAWSAAGRNSPLHF.

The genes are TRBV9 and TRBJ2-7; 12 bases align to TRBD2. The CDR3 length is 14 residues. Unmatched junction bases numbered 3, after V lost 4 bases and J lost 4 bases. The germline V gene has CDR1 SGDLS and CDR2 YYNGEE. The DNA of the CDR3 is TGTGCCAGCAGCCTAGCGGGAGGGCAGTACGAGCAGTACTTC. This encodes CASSLAGGQYEQYF.

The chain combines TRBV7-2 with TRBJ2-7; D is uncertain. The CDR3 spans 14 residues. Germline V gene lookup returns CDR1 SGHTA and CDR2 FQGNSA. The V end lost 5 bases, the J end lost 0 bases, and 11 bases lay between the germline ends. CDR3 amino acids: CASSPLGISYEQYF. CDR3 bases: TGTGCCAGCAGCCCCCTGGGCATCTCCTACGAGCAGTACTTC.

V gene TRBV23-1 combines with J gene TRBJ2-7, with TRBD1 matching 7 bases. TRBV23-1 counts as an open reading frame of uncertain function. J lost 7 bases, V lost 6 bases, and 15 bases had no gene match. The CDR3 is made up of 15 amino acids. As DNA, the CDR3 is TGCGCCAGCAGGGCCCTGGACAGGACTTGCGGGGAGCAGTACTTC. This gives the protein CASRALDRTCGEQYF.

The CDR3 loop is CASSYSSAYNEQFF. CDR3 in DNA: TGTGCCAGCAGTTACTCGTCAGCCTACAATGAGCAGTTCTTC. The chain uses TRBV6-5 and TRBJ2-1, with D unclear. Germline values: CDR1 MNHEY, CDR2 SVGAGI. CDR3 length: 14 residues. V lost 0 bases and J 2 bases, leaving 5 bases between the germline ends.

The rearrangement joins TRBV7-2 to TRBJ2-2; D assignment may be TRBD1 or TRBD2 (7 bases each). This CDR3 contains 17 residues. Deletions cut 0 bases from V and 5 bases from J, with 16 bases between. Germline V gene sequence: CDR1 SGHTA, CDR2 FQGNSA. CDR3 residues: CASSLAGGTAMTGELFF. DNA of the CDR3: TGTGCCAGCAGCTTAGCCGGGGGGACAGCGATGACCGGGGAGCTGTTTTTT. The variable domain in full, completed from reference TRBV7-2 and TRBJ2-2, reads GAGVSQSPSNKVTEKGKDVELRCDPISGHTALYWYRQSLGQGLEFLIYFQGNSAPDKSGLPSDRFSAERTGGSVSTLTIQRTQQEDSAVYLCASSLAGGTAMTGELFFGEGSRLTVL.

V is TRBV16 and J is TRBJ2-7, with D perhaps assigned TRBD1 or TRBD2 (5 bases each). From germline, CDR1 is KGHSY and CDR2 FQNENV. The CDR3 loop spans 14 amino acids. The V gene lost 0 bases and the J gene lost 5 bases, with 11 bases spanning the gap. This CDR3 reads CASSQSGGNHEQYF. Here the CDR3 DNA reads TGTGCCAGCAGCCAATCTGGGGGAAACCACGAGCAGTACTTC.

The CDR3 coding sequence is TGTGCCAGCAGCACCGCCGGGACGGACCTCTACACCTTC. This gives the protein CASSTAGTDLYTF. V is TRBV7-9 and J is TRBJ1-2; D is possibly TRBD1 (5 bases). With 5 bases removed from V and 10 bases from J, the gap between germline ends came to 17 bases. The CDR3 has 13 residues. Germline CDR1 and CDR2: SEHNR and FQNEAQ (reference sequence).